The source of this T cell receptor beta chain is a study of cytomegalovirus exposure and HLA in healthy donors. Overall study context: One earlier analysis, a look at approximately 190 million T cells, found 100 million to 130 million unique TCR beta sequences.

Study-level results: Most TCR beta V segments were productive about 90% or about 30% of the time in an earlier analysis. The likely origin of a cluster of highly shared sequence variants was a sequencing artifact. Information on immune exposure was restricted to one variable (CMV serostatus).

CDR3 length: 15 amino acids. CDR1 and CDR2 from the germline V gene are LNHDA and SQIVND (reference sequence). Trimming cost V 8 bases and J 4 bases; bases outside gene matches: 11. PCR amplification relied on 60 Vbeta primers (plus 13 Jbeta primers). Some clones are missing from TCRdb's copy, which holds only in-frame ones; the method was immunoSEQ multiplex PCR. Of over 130,000 clones in the sample, around 80% were seen once. Concerning this clone itself: Antigen: not known.

This TCR derives from a man aged 25-45 years in good health and CMV-seropositive. The sequencing sample was made of PBMCs. This rearrangement joins TRBV19 to TRBJ2-5, with TRBD2 matching over 9 bases. As DNA, the CDR3 is TGTGCCAGTGGGGATGGCGGGGGGGCCCGAGAGACCCAGTACTTC. It encodes CASGDGGGARETQYF. The full variable domain, rest sourced from reference TRBV19 and TRBJ2-5, is DGGITQSPKYLFRKEGQNVTLSCEQNLNHDAMYWYRQDPGQGLRLIYYSQIVNDFQKGDIAEGYSVSREKKESFPLTVTSAQKNPTAFYLCASGDGGGARETQYFGPGTRLLVL.